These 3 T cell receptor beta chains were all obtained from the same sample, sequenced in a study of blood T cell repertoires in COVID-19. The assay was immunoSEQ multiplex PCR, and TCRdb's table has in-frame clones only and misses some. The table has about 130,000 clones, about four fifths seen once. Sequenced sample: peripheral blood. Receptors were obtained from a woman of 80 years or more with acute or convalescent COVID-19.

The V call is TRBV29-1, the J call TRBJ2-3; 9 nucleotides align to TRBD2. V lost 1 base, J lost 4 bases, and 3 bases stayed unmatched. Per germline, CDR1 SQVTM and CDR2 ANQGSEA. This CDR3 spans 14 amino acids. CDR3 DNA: TGCAGCGTTGAAGGGCGGGGGGGCCCAGATACGCAGTATTTT. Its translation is CSVEGRGGPDTQYF.

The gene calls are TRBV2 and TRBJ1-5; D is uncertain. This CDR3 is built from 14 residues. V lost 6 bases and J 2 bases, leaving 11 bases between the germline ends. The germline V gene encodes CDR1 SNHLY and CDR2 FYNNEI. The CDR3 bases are TGTGCCAGCAGAAGTGACGGGGGCAATCAGCCCCAGCATTTT. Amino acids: CASRSDGGNQPQHF. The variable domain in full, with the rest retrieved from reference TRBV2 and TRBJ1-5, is EPEVTQTPSHQVTQMGQEVILRCVPISNHLYFYWYRQILGQKVEFLVSFYNNEISEKSEIFDDQFSVERPDGSNFTLKIRSTKLEDSAMYFCASRSDGGNQPQHFGDGTRLSIL.

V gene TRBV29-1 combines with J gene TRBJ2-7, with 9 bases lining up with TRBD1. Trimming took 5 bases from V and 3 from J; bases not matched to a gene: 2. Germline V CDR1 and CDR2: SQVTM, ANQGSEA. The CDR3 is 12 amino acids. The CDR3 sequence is CSVKTGGYEQYF. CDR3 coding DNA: TGCAGCGTTAAGACAGGGGGCTACGAGCAGTACTTC.